The 20 T cell receptor beta chains below come from one sample, sequenced in a study of blood T cell repertoires in COVID-19. Profiling relied on immunoSEQ multiplex PCR, and the TCRdb table lists in-frame clones only, not all of them. The data show about 62,000 clones, 65% to 80% seen once. Sequencing used peripheral blood. The origin of the receptors is a man in his fifties or sixties with acute or convalescent COVID-19.

This chain links TRBV6-5 with TRBJ1-5; no clear D gene. The V end was cut by 0 bases, the J end by 7 bases, with 7 bases between. This CDR3 is 13 amino acids long. Germline V CDR1 and CDR2: MNHEY, SVGAGI. For the CDR3, the DNA is TGTGCCAGCAGTTACTCGGGAGCCCAGCCCCAGCATTTT. Protein product: CASSYSGAQPQHF.

The CDR3, as DNA: TGTGCCAGCAGCTATAGCGGGAGGTACACCGGGGAGCTGTTTTTT. Encoded protein: CASSYSGRYTGELFF. The chain couples TRBV5-6 to TRBJ2-2, with 10 bases fitting TRBD2. V lost 3 bases and J lost 3; bases outside the gene matches: 2. This CDR3 contains 15 residues. Germline CDR1 SGHDT, CDR2 YYEEEE.

The chain combines TRBV6-6 with TRBJ2-7, with 8 bases fitting TRBD1. Germline values: CDR1 MNHNY, CDR2 SVGAGI (reference sequence). J lost 4 bases, V lost 4 bases, and 0 bases had no gene match. The CDR3 runs 12 residues. CDR3 DNA: TGTGCCAGCAGTTGGACAGGGTACGAGCAGTACTTC. Translated, it gives CASSWTGYEQYF.

The chain carries TRBV2 and TRBJ2-1, with D maybe TRBD2 (6 bases). The V gene's germline CDR1 is SNHLY and CDR2 FYNNEI. This CDR3 is 15 amino acids long. Deletions cut 1 base from V and 4 bases from J, with 11 bases between. The chain's CDR3 is CASSEGRSGYNEQFF. The CDR3 DNA is TGTGCCAGCAGTGAAGGACGTAGCGGTTACAATGAGCAGTTCTTC. Together with reference TRBV2 and TRBJ2-1, the CDR3 gives the full variable domain: EPEVTQTPSHQVTQMGQEVILRCVPISNHLYFYWYRQILGQKVEFLVSFYNNEISEKSEIFDDQFSVERPDGSNFTLKIRSTKLEDSAMYFCASSEGRSGYNEQFFGPGTRLTVL.

The chain is built from TRBV6-1 and TRBJ1-2, with D hard to call. V dropped 5 bases and J dropped 4 bases, with 8 bases sitting between them. The CDR3 runs to 12 residues. The germline V gene has CDR1 MNHNS and CDR2 SASEGT. The CDR3 is CASSSSSYGYTF. CDR3 in DNA: TGTGCCAGCAGTTCCTCCAGCTATGGCTACACCTTC.

The rearrangement uses TRBV24-1 and TRBJ2-1; 12 bases map to TRBD1. After removal of 9 bases from V and 6 bases from J, the junction contained 8 bases not matched to a gene. Germline CDR1 is KGHDR and CDR2 is SFDVKD. The length of the CDR3 is 15 residues. The CDR3 DNA reads as TGTGCCACCGGGCCGGGACAGGGGGCTTTCAATGAGCAGTTCTTC. This translates into CATGPGQGAFNEQFF.

This chain links TRBV19 with TRBJ1-4; 9 nucleotides agree with TRBD1. The J segment lost 7 bases and the V segment lost 4 bases, leaving 4 bases of the junction unmatched. Germline V lookup: CDR1 LNHDA, CDR2 SQIVND (reference sequence). This CDR3 is 14 amino acids long. The CDR3, as DNA: TGTGCCAGTAGTAAAAGGGGACAGGGTGAAAAACTGTTTTTT. It codes for CASSKRGQGEKLFF.

The gene calls are TRBV11-3 and TRBJ2-7; perhaps TRBD2 as D (7 bases). The germline gives CDR1 SGHNT, CDR2 YENEEA. The germline V and J ends were trimmed by 5 bases and 5 bases, with 19 bases remaining between them. CDR3 length: 15 residues. The CDR3: CASSPRGAGVDEQYF. The DNA for the CDR3 is TGTGCCAGCAGCCCCCGGGGGGCGGGAGTGGACGAGCAGTACTTC.

The chain carries TRBV10-3 and TRBJ2-1, with TRBD2 as a possible D gene (6 bases). Germline V gene data show CDR1 as ENHRY and CDR2 as SYGVKD. Between the trimmed V and J ends, which lost 0 bases and 4 bases, there was a span of 19 bases. The CDR3 is 18 amino acids. The CDR3 loop is CAISESAGRSLPYNEQFF. The DNA of the CDR3 is TGTGCCATCAGTGAGTCCGCGGGGCGGAGCCTCCCTTACAATGAGCAGTTCTTC.

V usage is TRBV5-5 and J usage is TRBJ2-1; no definite D call. CDR3 length: 14 amino acids. Germline V CDR1 and CDR2: SGHKS, YYEKEE (reference sequence). Trimming cost V 4 bases and J 4 bases, with 12 bases left between them. The chain's CDR3 is CASSPPRLYNEQFF. In DNA, the CDR3 is TGTGCCAGCAGCCCGCCCCGACTTTACAATGAGCAGTTCTTC.

Written as DNA, the CDR3 is TGTGCCAGCAGTTACGGGATAGCGGGAGGGCAAGAGACCCAGTACTTC. This encodes CASSYGIAGGQETQYF. This rearrangement joins TRBV6-5 to TRBJ2-5, with 11 bases lining up with TRBD2. Germline CDR1 reads MNHEY; CDR2 reads SVGAGI. This CDR3 region has 16 residues. The ends lost 2 bases at V and 2 bases at J; junction bases unmatched: 4.

The gene calls are TRBV2 and TRBJ1-6; D remains ambiguous. CDR3 length: 14 residues. Germline V lookup: CDR1 SNHLY, CDR2 FYNNEI. Deletions cut 10 bases from V and 8 bases from J, with 18 bases between. The CDR3 coding sequence is TGTGCCATAACTACGGGTAACGTGCATTCACCCCTCCACTTT. Its protein is CAITTGNVHSPLHF.

J is TRBJ1-2 and V is TRBV5-1; 9 bases are a match to TRBD1. The CDR3 covers 15 residues. Germline loops: CDR1 SGHRS, CDR2 YFSETQ. V was pared by 0 bases and J by 8 bases, with 8 bases of the junction left unmatched. The CDR3 bases are TGCGCCAGCAGCTTGGGGGGACAGGGAAGTGGCGGCTACACCTTC. This encodes CASSLGGQGSGGYTF.

The rearrangement links TRBV29-1 to TRBJ2-7; 8 nucleotides line up with TRBD1. Germline V gene data show CDR1 as SQVTM and CDR2 as ANQGSEA. V lost 7 bases, J lost 4 bases, and 9 bases stayed unmatched. The CDR3 runs to 13 residues. CDR3 DNA sequence: TGCAGCGCGGGGGAGACAGGGGAATACGAGCAGTACTTC. It codes for CSAGETGEYEQYF.

The chain is built from TRBV7-9 and TRBJ1-6; D unclear. The germline gives CDR1 SEHNR, CDR2 FQNEAQ (reference sequence). The CDR3 contains 15 residues. V was cut by 3 bases and J by 8 bases, with 14 bases left in between. The DNA of the CDR3 is TGTGCCAGCAGCTTTATCGGAGGTGTTGATTCACCCCTCCACTTT. Translating it yields CASSFIGGVDSPLHF. The complete variable domain, with remaining parts taken from reference TRBV7-9 and TRBJ1-6, reads DTGVSQNPRHKITKRGQNVTFRCDPISEHNRLYWYRQTLGQGPEFLTYFQNEAQLEKSRLLSDRFSAERPKGSFSTLEIQRTEQGDSAMYLCASSFIGGVDSPLHFGNGTRLTVT.

This clone has a handful of counts. The chain employs TRBV2 and TRBJ2-7; unclear D gene. CDR3 size: 12 residues. Trimming took 5 bases from V and 3 from J, leaving 8 bases between them. Germline V gene sequence: CDR1 SNHLY, CDR2 FYNNEI. The CDR3 reads CASSLTDYEQYF. CDR3 DNA sequence: TGTGCCAGCAGTCTCACAGACTACGAGCAGTACTTC.

This clone came up a few times. In DNA form, the CDR3 reads TGTGCCAGCAGTGACAATGAGGGAGGGCACGTCACCGGGGAGCTGTTTTTT. Encoded protein: CASSDNEGGHVTGELFF. The chain joins TRBV25-1 to TRBJ2-2; 7 nucleotides line up with TRBD2. Looked up from germline, CDR1 is MGHDK and CDR2 is SYGVNS. The CDR3 runs 17 residues. With 3 bases clipped from V and 4 bases from J, the junction kept 11 bases outside the gene matches.

V gene TRBV7-6 combines with J gene TRBJ1-5; 8 bases fit TRBD1. CDR1 is SGHVS, CDR2 FNYEAQ, per germline. The CDR3 length is 15 residues. V was pared by 5 bases and J by 5 bases, with 8 bases of the junction left unmatched. CDR3 sequence (DNA): TGTGCCAGCAGCAGTCATGACAGGGGCTATCAGCCCCAGCATTTT. Protein product: CASSSHDRGYQPQHF.

CDR3 sequence: CASSLEGSITSEQFF. CDR3 coding DNA: TGTGCCAGCAGTTTGGAGGGGTCGATAACAAGTGAGCAGTTCTTC. The chain combines TRBV6-5 with TRBJ2-1; D is perhaps TRBD2 (6 bases). CDR3 length equals 15 residues. Trimming left V 4 bases short and J 9 bases short, with 19 bases between. Germline assignment: CDR1 MNHEY and CDR2 SVGAGI.

The chain is built from TRBV2 and TRBJ1-1; 8 nucleotides match TRBD1. CDR3 length equals 13 residues. Trimming took 4 bases from V and 6 from J; bases not matched to a gene: 4. The germline CDR1 and CDR2 sequences are SNHLY and FYNNEI. The CDR3 spells CASSARGRAEAFF. For the CDR3, the DNA is TGTGCCAGCAGTGCCAGGGGGCGAGCTGAAGCTTTCTTT.